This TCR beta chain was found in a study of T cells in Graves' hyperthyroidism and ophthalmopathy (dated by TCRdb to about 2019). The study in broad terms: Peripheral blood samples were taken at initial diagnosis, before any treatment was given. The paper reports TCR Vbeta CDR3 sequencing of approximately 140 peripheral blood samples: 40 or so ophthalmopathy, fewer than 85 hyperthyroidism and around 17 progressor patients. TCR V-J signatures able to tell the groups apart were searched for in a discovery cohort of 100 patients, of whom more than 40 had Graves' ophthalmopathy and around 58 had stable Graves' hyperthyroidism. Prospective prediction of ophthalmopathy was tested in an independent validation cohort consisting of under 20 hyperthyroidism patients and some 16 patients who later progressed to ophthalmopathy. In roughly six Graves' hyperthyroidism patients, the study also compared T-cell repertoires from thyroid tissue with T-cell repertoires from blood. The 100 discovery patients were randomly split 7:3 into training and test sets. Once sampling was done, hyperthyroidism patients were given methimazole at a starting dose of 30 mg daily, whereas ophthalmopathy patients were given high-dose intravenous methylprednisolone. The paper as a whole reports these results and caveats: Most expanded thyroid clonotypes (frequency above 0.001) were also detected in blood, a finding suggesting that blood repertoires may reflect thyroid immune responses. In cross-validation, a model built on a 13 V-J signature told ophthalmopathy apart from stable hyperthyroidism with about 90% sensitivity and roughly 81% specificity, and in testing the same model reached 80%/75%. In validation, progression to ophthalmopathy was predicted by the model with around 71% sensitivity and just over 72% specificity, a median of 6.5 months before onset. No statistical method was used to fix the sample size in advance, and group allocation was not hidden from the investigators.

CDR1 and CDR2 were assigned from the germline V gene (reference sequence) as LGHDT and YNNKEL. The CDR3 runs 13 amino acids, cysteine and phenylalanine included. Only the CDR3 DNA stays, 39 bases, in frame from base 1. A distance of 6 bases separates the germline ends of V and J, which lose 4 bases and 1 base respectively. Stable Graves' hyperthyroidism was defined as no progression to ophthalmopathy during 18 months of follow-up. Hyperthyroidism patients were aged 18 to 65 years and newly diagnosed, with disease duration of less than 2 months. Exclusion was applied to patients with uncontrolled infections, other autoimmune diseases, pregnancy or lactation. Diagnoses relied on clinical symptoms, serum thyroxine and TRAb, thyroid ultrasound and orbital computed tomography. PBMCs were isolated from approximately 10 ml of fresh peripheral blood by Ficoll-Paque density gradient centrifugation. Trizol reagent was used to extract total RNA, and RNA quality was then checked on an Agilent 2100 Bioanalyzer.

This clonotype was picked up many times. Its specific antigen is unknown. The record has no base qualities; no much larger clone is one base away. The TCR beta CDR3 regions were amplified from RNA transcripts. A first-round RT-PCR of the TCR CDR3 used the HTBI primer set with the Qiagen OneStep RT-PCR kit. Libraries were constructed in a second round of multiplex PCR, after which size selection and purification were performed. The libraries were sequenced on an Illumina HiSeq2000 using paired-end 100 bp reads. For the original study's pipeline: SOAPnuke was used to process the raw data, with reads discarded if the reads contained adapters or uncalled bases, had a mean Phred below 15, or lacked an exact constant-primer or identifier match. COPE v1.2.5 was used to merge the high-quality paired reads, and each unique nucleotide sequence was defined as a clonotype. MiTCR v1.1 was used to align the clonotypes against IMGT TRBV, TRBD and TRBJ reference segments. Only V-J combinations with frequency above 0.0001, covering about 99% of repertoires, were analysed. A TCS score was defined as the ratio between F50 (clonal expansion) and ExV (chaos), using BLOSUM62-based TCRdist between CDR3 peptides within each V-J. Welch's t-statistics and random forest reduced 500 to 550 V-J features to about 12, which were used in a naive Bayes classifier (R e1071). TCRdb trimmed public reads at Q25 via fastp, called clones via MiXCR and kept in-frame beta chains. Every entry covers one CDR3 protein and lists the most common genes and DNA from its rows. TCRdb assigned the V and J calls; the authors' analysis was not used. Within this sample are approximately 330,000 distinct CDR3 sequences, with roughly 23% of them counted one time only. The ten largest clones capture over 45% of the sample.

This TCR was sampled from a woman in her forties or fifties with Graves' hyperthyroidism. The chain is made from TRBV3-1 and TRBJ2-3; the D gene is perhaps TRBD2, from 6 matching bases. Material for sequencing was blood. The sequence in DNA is TGTGCCAGCAGCCGCGGGGGCACAGATACGCAGTATTTT. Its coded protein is CASSRGGTDTQYF.